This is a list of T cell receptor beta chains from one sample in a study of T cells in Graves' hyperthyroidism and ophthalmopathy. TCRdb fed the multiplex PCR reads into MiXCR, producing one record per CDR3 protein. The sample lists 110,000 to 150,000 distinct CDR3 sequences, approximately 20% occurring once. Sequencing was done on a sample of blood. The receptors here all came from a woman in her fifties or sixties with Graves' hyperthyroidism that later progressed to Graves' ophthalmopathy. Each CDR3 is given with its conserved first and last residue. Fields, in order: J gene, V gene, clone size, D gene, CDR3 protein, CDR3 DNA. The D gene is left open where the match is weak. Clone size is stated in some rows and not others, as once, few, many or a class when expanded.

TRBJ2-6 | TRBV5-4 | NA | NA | CASSSVSGANVLTF | TGTGCCAGCAGTTCAGTCTCTGGGGCCAACGTCCTGACTTTC
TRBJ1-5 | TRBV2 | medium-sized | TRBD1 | CASRALGQGQQPQHF | TGTGCCAGCAGGGCCCTCGGACAGGGGCAACAGCCCCAGCATTTT
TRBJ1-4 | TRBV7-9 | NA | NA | CASSFGQEKLFF | TGTGCCAGCAGCTTCGGACAGGAAAAACTGTTTTTT
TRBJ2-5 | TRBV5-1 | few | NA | CASSLGQSTEETQYF | TGCGCCAGCAGCTTAGGACAGTCAACTGAGGAGACCCAGTACTTC
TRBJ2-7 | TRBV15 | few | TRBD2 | CATSRDYGTSVSYEQYF | TGTGCCACCAGCAGAGATTACGGGACTAGCGTTTCCTACGAGCAGTACTTC
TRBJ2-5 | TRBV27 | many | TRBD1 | CASSLFGTGGQETQYF | TGTGCCAGCAGTTTATTCGGGACAGGGGGCCAAGAGACCCAGTACTTC
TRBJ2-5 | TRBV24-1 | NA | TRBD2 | CATSDRGGREAQYF | TGTGCCACCAGTGACCGGGGAGGGAGGGAGGCCCAGTACTTC
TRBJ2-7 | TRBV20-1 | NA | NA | CSALLSPYEQYF | TGCAGTGCCCTACTAAGTCCCTACGAGCAGTACTTC
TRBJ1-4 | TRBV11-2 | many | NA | CASSLEGFSEKLFF | TGTGCCAGCAGCTTAGAAGGGTTTAGTGAAAAACTGTTTTTT
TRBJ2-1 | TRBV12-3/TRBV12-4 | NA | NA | CASSEGPAGSNEQFF | TGTGCCAGCAGCGAGGGACCGGCTGGCTCCAATGAGCAGTTCTTC
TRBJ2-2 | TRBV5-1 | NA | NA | CASIATVNTGELFF | TGCGCCAGCATAGCGACGGTGAACACCGGGGAGCTGTTTTTT